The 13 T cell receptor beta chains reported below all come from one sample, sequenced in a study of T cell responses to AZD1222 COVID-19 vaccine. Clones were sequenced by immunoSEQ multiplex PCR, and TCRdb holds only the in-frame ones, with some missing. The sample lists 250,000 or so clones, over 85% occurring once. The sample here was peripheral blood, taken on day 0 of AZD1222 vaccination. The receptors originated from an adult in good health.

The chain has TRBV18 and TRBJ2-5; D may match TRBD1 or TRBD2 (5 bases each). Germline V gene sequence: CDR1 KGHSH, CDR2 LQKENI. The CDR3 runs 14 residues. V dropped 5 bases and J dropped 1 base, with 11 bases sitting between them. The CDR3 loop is CASSTNGGQETQYF. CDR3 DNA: TGTGCCAGCTCAACAAATGGGGGCCAAGAGACCCAGTACTTC. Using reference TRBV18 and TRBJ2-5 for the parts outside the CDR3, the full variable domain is NAGVMQNPRHLVRRRGQEARLRCSPMKGHSHVYWYRQLPEEGLKFMVYLQKENIIDESGMPKERFSAEFPKEGPSILRIQQVVRGDSAAYFCASSTNGGQETQYFGPGTRLLVL.

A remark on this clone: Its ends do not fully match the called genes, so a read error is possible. CDR3 DNA: TGTGCCTGGAGCCACGGACAGGGAAAATGGGTCCGCTTT. The encoded protein is CAWSHGQGKWVRF. The chain has TRBV30 and TRBJ1-6; 8 bases are shared with TRBD1. Germline assignment: CDR1 GTSNPN and CDR2 SVGIG (reference sequence). The length of the CDR3 is 13 residues.

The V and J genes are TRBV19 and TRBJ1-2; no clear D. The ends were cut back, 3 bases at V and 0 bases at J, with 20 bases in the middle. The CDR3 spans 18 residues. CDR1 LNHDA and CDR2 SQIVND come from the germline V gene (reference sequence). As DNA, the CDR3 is TGTGCCAGTAGTATCTCCTCCCGGTGGCAGAATACTAACTATGGCTACACCTTC. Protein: CASSISSRWQNTNYGYTF.

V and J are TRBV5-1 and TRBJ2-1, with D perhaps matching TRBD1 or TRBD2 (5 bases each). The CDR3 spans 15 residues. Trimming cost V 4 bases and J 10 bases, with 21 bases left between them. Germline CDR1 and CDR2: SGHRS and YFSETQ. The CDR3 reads CASSPQGASPREQFF. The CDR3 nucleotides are TGCGCCAGCAGCCCCCAGGGAGCTAGCCCACGCGAGCAGTTCTTC.

CDR3 sequence: CASSPTGYSYEQYF. The CDR3 DNA reads as TGTGCCAGCAGCCCCACAGGGTACTCCTACGAGCAGTACTTC. The chain is built from TRBV5-6 and TRBJ2-7, with a tentative D call TRBD1 (6 bases). Trimming shortened V by 4 bases and J by 0 bases, and 11 bases separated the two germline ends. Germline loops: CDR1 SGHDT, CDR2 YYEEEE. The CDR3 has 14 residues.

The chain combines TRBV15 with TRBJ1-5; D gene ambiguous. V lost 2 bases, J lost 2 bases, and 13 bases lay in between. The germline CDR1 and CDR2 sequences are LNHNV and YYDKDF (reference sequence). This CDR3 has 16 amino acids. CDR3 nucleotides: TGTGCCACCAGCAGACTCCTCGGCGGTGGCAATCAGCCCCAGCATTTT. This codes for CATSRLLGGGNQPQHF. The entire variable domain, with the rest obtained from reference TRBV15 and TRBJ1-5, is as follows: DAMVIQNPRYQVTQFGKPVTLSCSQTLNHNVMYWYQQKSSQAPKLLFHYYDKDFNNEADTPDNFQSRRPNTSFCFLDIRSPGLGDTAMYLCATSRLLGGGNQPQHFGDGTRLSIL.

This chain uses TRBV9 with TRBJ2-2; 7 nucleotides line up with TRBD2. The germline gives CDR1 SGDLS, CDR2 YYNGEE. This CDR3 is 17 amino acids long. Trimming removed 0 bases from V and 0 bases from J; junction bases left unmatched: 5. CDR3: CASSVAGAGSNTGELFF. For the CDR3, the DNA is TGTGCCAGCAGCGTAGCAGGAGCGGGATCGAACACCGGGGAGCTGTTTTTT.

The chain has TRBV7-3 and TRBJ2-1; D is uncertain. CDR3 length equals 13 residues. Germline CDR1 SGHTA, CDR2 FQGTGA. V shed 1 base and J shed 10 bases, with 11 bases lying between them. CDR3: CASSLIGKMEQFF. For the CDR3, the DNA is TGTGCCAGCAGCTTAATAGGGAAGATGGAGCAGTTCTTC.

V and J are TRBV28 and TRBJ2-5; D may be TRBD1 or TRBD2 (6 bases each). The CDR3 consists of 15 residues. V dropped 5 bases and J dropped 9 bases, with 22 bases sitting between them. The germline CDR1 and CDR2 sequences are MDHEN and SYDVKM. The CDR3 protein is CASSPPRTAWGAQYF. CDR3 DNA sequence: TGTGCCAGCAGTCCCCCCCGGACAGCATGGGGGGCCCAGTACTTC. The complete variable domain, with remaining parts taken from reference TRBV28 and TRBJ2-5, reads DVKVTQSSRYLVKRTGEKVFLECVQDMDHENMFWYRQDPGLGLRLIYFSYDVKMKEKGDIPEGYSVSREKKERFSLILESASTNQTSMYLCASSPPRTAWGAQYFGPGTRLLVL.

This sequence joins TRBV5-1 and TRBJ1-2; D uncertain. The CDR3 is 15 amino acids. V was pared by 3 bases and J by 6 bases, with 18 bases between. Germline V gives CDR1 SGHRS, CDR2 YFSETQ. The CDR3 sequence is CASSSSPGERDGYTF. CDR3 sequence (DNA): TGCGCCAGCAGCTCCTCGCCTGGGGAGCGAGATGGCTACACCTTC.

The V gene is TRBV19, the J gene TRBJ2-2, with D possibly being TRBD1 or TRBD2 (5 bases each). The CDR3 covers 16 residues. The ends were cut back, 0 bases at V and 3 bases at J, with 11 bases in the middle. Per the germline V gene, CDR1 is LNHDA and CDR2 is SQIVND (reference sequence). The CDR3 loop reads CASSIEGPWDTGELFF. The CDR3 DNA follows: TGTGCCAGTAGTATAGAGGGACCTTGGGACACCGGGGAGCTGTTTTTT.

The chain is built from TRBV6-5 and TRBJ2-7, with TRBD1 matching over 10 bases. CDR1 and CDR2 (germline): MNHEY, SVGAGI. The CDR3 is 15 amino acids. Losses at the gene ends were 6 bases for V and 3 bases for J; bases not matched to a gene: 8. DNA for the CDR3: TGTGCCAGCAGCCCCCGACAGGGGGCCAACTACGAGCAGTACTTC. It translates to CASSPRQGANYEQYF.

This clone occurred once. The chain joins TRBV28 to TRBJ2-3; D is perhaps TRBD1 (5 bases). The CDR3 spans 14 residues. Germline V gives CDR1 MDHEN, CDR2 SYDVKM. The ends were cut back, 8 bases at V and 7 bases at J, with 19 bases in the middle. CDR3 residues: CASEWASKDNTQYF. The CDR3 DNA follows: TGTGCCAGCGAATGGGCGTCTAAGGACAATACGCAGTATTTT.